The 30 T cell receptor beta chains listed next were all sequenced from one sample in a study of neurological immune-mediated disorders (dated by TCRdb to 2018 to 2020). The library was prepared using 5' RACE. Sequencing instrument: Illumina HiSeq 2500. In TCRdb, the public reads were trimmed at Q25 with fastp and aligned with MiXCR, with productive beta chains retained. Merged by CDR3 protein, the rows form single entries marked with the most common genes and DNA. A total of 50,000 or so distinct CDR3 sequences appear in this sample, under 13% of them only once. Approximately 22% of the sample lies in the top ten. Sample: PBMCs. Receptors originate from a woman between 40 and 50 years old with HTLV-1-associated myelopathy (HAM/TSP).

This clonotype has ten or more counts. The chain recombines TRBV19 with TRBJ1-5; 9 bases line up with TRBD1. V was pared by 5 bases and J by 4 bases, with 3 bases of the junction left unmatched. CDR1 is LNHDA, CDR2 SQIVND, per germline (reference sequence). CDR3 length: 14 amino acids. For the CDR3, the DNA is TGTGCCAGTAGTCCTGACAGGGGGAATCAGCCCCAGCATTTT. Residues: CASSPDRGNQPQHF.

This clonotype was picked up many times. V and J are TRBV5-6 and TRBJ1-5; D remains ambiguous. CDR3 size: 14 residues. The germline V and J ends were trimmed by 2 bases and 0 bases, with 6 bases remaining between them. Germline V gives CDR1 SGHDT, CDR2 YYEEEE. CDR3 in amino acids: CASSFRGSNQPQHF. The DNA for the CDR3 is TGTGCCAGCAGCTTTCGGGGTAGCAATCAGCCCCAGCATTTT.

This clonotype occurred many times. V gene TRBV6-2 or TRBV6-3 combines with J gene TRBJ2-7, with D hard to call. V was trimmed by 8 bases and J by 0 bases, leaving 14 bases between them. Germline V gene lookup returns CDR1 MNHEY and CDR2 SVGEGT. This CDR3 is 14 amino acids long. Here the CDR3 reads CASSNGRSSYEQYF. The CDR3 nucleotides read TGTGCCAGCTCAAACGGCCGCAGCTCCTACGAGCAGTACTTC.

This clonotype appeared many times. The CDR3 loop reads CASSPIGREYNSPLHF. In nucleotides, the CDR3 is TGCGCCAGCAGCCCGATCGGACGGGAATATAATTCACCCCTCCACTTT. V usage is TRBV4-1 and J usage is TRBJ1-6; D remains ambiguous. V gave up 4 bases and J gave up 4 bases, with 14 bases separating them. This CDR3 has 16 amino acids. Germline CDR1 reads MGHRA; CDR2 reads YSYEKL.

The chain employs TRBV20-1 and TRBJ2-3, with 14 bases matching TRBD2. This CDR3 is 17 amino acids long. V gave up 6 bases and J gave up 2 bases; unmatched junction bases: 10. Per germline, CDR1 DFQATT and CDR2 SNEGSKA (reference sequence). CDR3 region: CSATRTSGGRFTDTQYF. The CDR3 coding sequence is TGCAGTGCAACCAGGACTAGCGGGGGGCGGTTCACAGATACGCAGTATTTT.

This clonotype was picked up many times. The genes are TRBV9 and TRBJ1-6; D not certain. The CDR3 length is 15 residues. Trimming removed 0 bases at V and 7 bases at J, with 11 bases between. CDR1 SGDLS and CDR2 YYNGEE come from the germline V gene. The CDR3 reads CASSVGPDGNSPLHF. CDR3 in DNA: TGTGCCAGCAGCGTAGGACCCGATGGGAATTCACCCCTCCACTTT.

In this sample, this clonotype turned up many times. The chain uses TRBV6-1 and TRBJ2-7; 8 bases are a match to TRBD2. CDR3 length: 18 residues. The trim removed 0 bases at V and 1 base at J, leaving 11 bases unmatched. In germline, CDR1 is MNHNS, CDR2 SASEGT. CDR3 residues: CASSEARGGETGSYEQYF. The CDR3 DNA is TGTGCCAGCAGTGAAGCCCGGGGGGGAGAGACGGGGTCCTACGAGCAGTACTTC.

In this sample, this clonotype turned up many times. The chain is built from TRBV20-1 and TRBJ2-7; the D is unclear. This CDR3 is built from 11 residues. V lost 1 base, J lost 5 bases, and 6 bases lay in between. Germline loops: CDR1 DFQATT, CDR2 SNEGSKA (reference sequence). CDR3 sequence: CSARVANEQYF. CDR3 sequence (DNA): TGCAGTGCTAGAGTGGCTAACGAGCAGTACTTC.

This clonotype was seen repeatedly, ten times or more. The J gene is TRBJ1-1, the V gene TRBV25-1; D remains ambiguous. The germline V and J ends were trimmed by 6 bases and 2 bases, with 7 bases remaining between them. The germline V gene encodes CDR1 MGHDK and CDR2 SYGVNS. The CDR3 loop spans 12 amino acids. CDR3 DNA sequence: TGTGCCAGCAGCGTCAGCAACACTGAAGCTTTCTTT. Encoded protein: CASSVSNTEAFF.

This clonotype was detected many times. V is TRBV25-1 and J is TRBJ2-6, with D possibly being TRBD1 or TRBD2 (7 bases each). Germline V gene sequence: CDR1 MGHDK, CDR2 SYGVNS. CDR3 size: 18 residues. Deletions cut 4 bases from V and 2 bases from J, with 18 bases between. This CDR3 reads CASSGVQGRVPGANVLTF. The CDR3 DNA follows: TGTGCCAGCAGTGGGGTACAGGGGAGGGTTCCTGGGGCCAACGTCCTGACTTTC.

Of note for this clonotype: In this CDR3 the conserved last residue, phenylalanine or tryptophan, is missing, so a read error is likely. The chain has TRBV6-5 and TRBJ2-1; the D gene could be TRBD1 or TRBD2 (5 bases each). CDR1 MNHEY and CDR2 SVGAGI come from the germline V gene. The V and J ends lost 10 bases and 9 bases respectively, with 19 bases between them. CDR3 size: 13 residues. The CDR3 loop is CANSFPGHREQFL. The CDR3 nucleotides are TGTGCCAACTCTTTTCCGGGGCATCGTGAGCAGTTCCTC.

This clonotype was observed at least ten times. The rearrangement links TRBV5-5 to TRBJ2-4, with a weak D call TRBD2 (7 bases). This CDR3 has 14 amino acids. The germline V gene encodes CDR1 SGHKS and CDR2 YYEKEE (reference sequence). The germline V and J ends were trimmed by 2 bases and 5 bases, with 11 bases remaining between them. The CDR3, as DNA: TGTGCCAGCAGCTTAGAAGGGGGGGAAAACATTCAGTACTTC. Residues: CASSLEGGENIQYF.

This clonotype was picked up many times. J is TRBJ1-1 and V is TRBV12-3 or TRBV12-4, with a tentative D call TRBD1 (6 bases). This CDR3 has 14 amino acids. V lost 3 bases, J lost 6 bases, and 14 bases lay in between. The CDR3 sequence is CASSLSQGGAEAFF. CDR3 DNA sequence: TGTGCCAGCAGTTTGTCACAGGGTGGGGCTGAAGCTTTCTTT.

This clonotype was seen ten or more times. The CDR3 loop reads CASSPRGALNTAQYF. The CDR3 region has the DNA TGTGCCAGCAGCCCGCGGGGGGCTCTTAACACAGCGCAGTATTTT. The chain links TRBV12-3 or TRBV12-4 to TRBJ2-3; TRBD2 matches 8 bases. The CDR3 is made up of 15 amino acids. J gave up 10 bases and V 6 bases, and 15 bases lay outside the gene matches.

This clonotype was recorded at least ten times. The chain joins TRBV18 to TRBJ2-5, with 8 bases aligning to TRBD2. CDR3 length: 16 residues. V lost 6 bases to trimming and J lost 3 bases; unmatched junction nucleotides: 12. Germline V gene lookup returns CDR1 KGHSH and CDR2 LQKENI. The CDR3: CASSPELSGGEETQYF. The CDR3, as DNA: TGTGCCAGCTCTCCCGAGTTGAGCGGGGGAGAAGAGACCCAGTACTTC.

This clonotype was seen many times. The chain combines TRBV5-1 with TRBJ2-3; 8 nucleotides match TRBD2. The CDR3 runs 14 residues. Germline V gene sequence: CDR1 SGHRS, CDR2 YFSETQ. Trimming cost V 7 bases and J 0 bases; bases outside gene matches: 4. The CDR3 DNA is TGCGCCAGCGTTCGGGGGGGTAGCACAGATACGCAGTATTTT. Protein sequence: CASVRGGSTDTQYF. Full variable domain (missing parts from reference TRBV5-1 and TRBJ2-3): KAGVTQTPRYLIKTRGQQVTLSCSPISGHRSVSWYQQTPGQGLQFLFEYFSETQRNKGNFPGRFSGRQFSNSRSEMNVSTLELGDSALYLCASVRGGSTDTQYFGPGTRLTVL.

This clonotype has at least ten counts. The V gene is TRBV9, the J gene TRBJ2-4; D perhaps matches TRBD1 (6 bases). From germline, CDR1 is SGDLS and CDR2 YYNGEE. V lost 0 bases and J lost 1, with 11 bases in between. The CDR3 is 16 amino acids. In DNA, the CDR3 is TGTGCCAGCAGCGTAGGCGGACAGTTCGCCAAAAACATTCAGTACTTC. As protein: CASSVGGQFAKNIQYF.

Many counts were recorded for this clonotype. V gene TRBV9 combines with J gene TRBJ2-5; 10 positions agree with TRBD2. This CDR3 is 16 amino acids long. V lost 0 bases and J lost 4; bases outside the gene matches: 6. Germline lookup yields CDR1 SGDLS and CDR2 YYNGEE. CDR3 protein: CASSVGLAGVGETQYF. In DNA, the CDR3 is TGTGCCAGCAGCGTAGGCCTAGCGGGGGTGGGAGAGACCCAGTACTTC.

This clonotype was counted ten times or more. This sequence joins TRBV7-9 and TRBJ1-6; the D is unclear. V gave up 5 bases and J gave up 0 bases, with 11 bases separating them. The CDR3 extends over 16 amino acids. In germline, CDR1 is SEHNR, CDR2 FQNEAQ (reference sequence). CDR3: CASSPRGSSYNSPLHF. CDR3 nucleotides: TGTGCCAGCAGCCCCCGCGGGAGCTCCTATAATTCACCCCTCCACTTT.

This clonotype was found many times. J is TRBJ1-5 and V is TRBV15; D unclear. Germline CDR1 is LNHNV and CDR2 is YYDKDF (reference sequence). The CDR3 has 13 residues. V was shortened by 0 bases and J by 3 bases, with 3 bases between the two germline ends. CDR3 loop: CATSRDTNQPQHF. The CDR3 bases are TGTGCCACCAGCAGAGACACCAATCAGCCCCAGCATTTT.

The rearrangement joins TRBV20-1 to TRBJ2-5; D tentatively fits TRBD1 or TRBD2 (5 bases each). Between the trimmed V and J ends, which lost 8 bases and 13 bases, there was a span of 17 bases. CDR3 length: 10 amino acids. The germline V gene encodes CDR1 DFQATT and CDR2 SNEGSKA (reference sequence). CDR3 in amino acids: CSTSGAVGYF. The CDR3 coding sequence is TGCAGTACCTCCGGGGCGGTGGGGTACTTC.

This clonotype was detected many times. The V and J genes are TRBV5-1 and TRBJ1-5; 8 bases agree with TRBD1. CDR1 and CDR2 from the germline V gene are SGHRS and YFSETQ. The CDR3 contains 15 residues. J was trimmed by 3 bases and V by 4 bases; bases with no gene match: 6. CDR3 in amino acids: CASSQGQVVNQPQHF. The CDR3 coding sequence is TGCGCCAGCAGCCAGGGACAGGTCGTCAATCAGCCCCAGCATTTT.

This clonotype showed up many times. The chain carries TRBV7-2 and TRBJ2-1, with TRBD2 matching over 11 bases. V lost 5 bases to trimming and J lost 4 bases; unmatched junction nucleotides: 10. This CDR3 contains 17 residues. Germline V gene sequence: CDR1 SGHTA, CDR2 FQGNSA. The CDR3 protein is CASSRRLAGGQYNEQFF. Here the CDR3 DNA reads TGTGCCAGCAGCCGACGGCTAGCGGGGGGCCAATACAATGAGCAGTTCTTC.

This clonotype has more than one count but fewer than ten. The rearrangement links TRBV6-6 to TRBJ2-5; D unresolved. The CDR3 totals 14 residues. Looked up from germline, CDR1 is MNHNY and CDR2 is SVGAGI (reference sequence). V lost 6 bases and J lost 0, with 11 bases in between. CDR3 nucleotides: TGTGCCAGCAGCCTAGTAATGTACCAAGAGACCCAGTACTTC. Amino acids: CASSLVMYQETQYF.

This clonotype appeared many times. The chain has TRBV5-1 and TRBJ2-3; 8 nucleotides align to TRBD2. There are 16 residues in the CDR3. Per germline, CDR1 SGHRS and CDR2 YFSETQ. J was trimmed by 4 bases and V by 0 bases; bases with no gene match: 7. DNA of the CDR3: TGCGCCAGCAGCTTGGCCGGGACTAGAGGAGCAGATACGCAGTATTTT. The encoded protein is CASSLAGTRGADTQYF.

This clonotype has a count of ten or more. CDR3 protein: CASSYSGSSYEQYF. The CDR3 region has the DNA TGCGCCAGCAGCTACTCGGGGAGCTCCTACGAGCAGTACTTC. The rearrangement links TRBV5-1 to TRBJ2-7; D possibly corresponds to TRBD2 (5 bases). The CDR3 length is 14 residues. The germline CDR1 and CDR2 sequences are SGHRS and YFSETQ. Deletions cut 3 bases from V and 0 bases from J, with 10 bases between. The whole variable domain, filled in from reference TRBV5-1 and TRBJ2-7, reads KAGVTQTPRYLIKTRGQQVTLSCSPISGHRSVSWYQQTPGQGLQFLFEYFSETQRNKGNFPGRFSGRQFSNSRSEMNVSTLELGDSALYLCASSYSGSSYEQYFGPGTRLTVT.

This clonotype occurred many times. This chain connects TRBV15 to TRBJ2-7; unclear D gene. V shed 4 bases and J shed 1 base, with 17 bases lying between them. Germline V CDR1 and CDR2: LNHNV, YYDKDF (reference sequence). This CDR3 contains 16 residues. CDR3 sequence: CATSTIQMGASYEQYF. The CDR3, as DNA: TGTGCCACCAGCACCATCCAGATGGGCGCATCCTACGAGCAGTACTTC.

This clonotype was seen ten or more times. This chain links TRBV4-3 with TRBJ1-1; D may be TRBD1 (5 bases). Germline V gene data show CDR1 as LGHNA and CDR2 as YSLEER. This CDR3 is built from 13 residues. Trimming removed 3 bases at V and 12 bases at J, with 17 bases between. In nucleotides, the CDR3 is TGCGCCAGCAGCCACGGGACGGGCGGAGGTCCTTTCTTT. Protein product: CASSHGTGGGPFF.

This clonotype has ten or more counts. V and J are TRBV7-9 and TRBJ1-6; D is perhaps TRBD1 (6 bases). The ends were cut back, 1 base at V and 14 bases at J, with 9 bases in the middle. The CDR3 is 12 amino acids. Germline V gene lookup returns CDR1 SEHNR and CDR2 FQNEAQ (reference sequence). The CDR3 region is CASSLDRDTLHF. DNA of the CDR3: TGTGCCAGCAGCTTAGACAGGGACACCCTCCACTTT.

As for this clonotype: This may come from a read error, since a much larger clone is one base off. V and J are TRBV19 and TRBJ1-1; D gene unclear. The CDR3 length is 14 residues. Germline assignment: CDR1 LNHDA and CDR2 SQIVND (reference sequence). The CDR3 is CASTIVYGNTEAFF. In DNA form, the CDR3 reads TGTGCCAGTACTATAGTCTACGGGAACACTGAAGCTTTCTTT.